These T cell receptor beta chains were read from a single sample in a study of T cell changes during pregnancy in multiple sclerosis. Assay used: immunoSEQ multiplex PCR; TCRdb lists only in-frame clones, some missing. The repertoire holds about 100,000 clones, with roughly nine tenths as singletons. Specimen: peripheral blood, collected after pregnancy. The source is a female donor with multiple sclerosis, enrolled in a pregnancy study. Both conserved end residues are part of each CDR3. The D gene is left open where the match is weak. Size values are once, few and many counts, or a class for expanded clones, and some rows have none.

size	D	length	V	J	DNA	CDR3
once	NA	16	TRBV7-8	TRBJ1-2	TGTGCCAGCAGCTTAGGCCAGTGGGGGCCTAACTATGGCTACACCTTC	CASSLGQWGPNYGYTF
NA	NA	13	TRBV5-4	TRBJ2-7	TGTGCCAGCAGCTCGGCTAGCTCCTACGAGCAGTACTTC	CASSSASSYEQYF
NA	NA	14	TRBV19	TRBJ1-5	TGTGCCAGTAGTGAGGTCAGTAGCAATCAGCCCCAGCATTTT	CASSEVSSNQPQHF
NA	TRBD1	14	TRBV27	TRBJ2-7	TGTGCCAGCAGTTTAAGGGACAGGGCCCACGAGCAGTACTTC	CASSLRDRAHEQYF
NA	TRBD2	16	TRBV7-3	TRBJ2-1	TGTGCCAGCAGCTTAGCAGCGGGGGGGCCCCAGGGTGAGCAGTTCTTC	CASSLAAGGPQGEQFF
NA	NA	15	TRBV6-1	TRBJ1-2	TGTGCCAGCAGTGAAGCCTGGGCGCTCGGGGATGGCTACACCTTC	CASSEAWALGDGYTF
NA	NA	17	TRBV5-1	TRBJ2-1	TGCGCCAGCAGCTTGGGTGGGGGGGCCTCAGTCTACAATGAGCAGTTCTTC	CASSLGGGASVYNEQFF
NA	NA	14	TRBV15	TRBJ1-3	TGTGCCACCAGCAAAGGAGGCTCTGGAAACACCATATATTTT	CATSKGGSGNTIYF
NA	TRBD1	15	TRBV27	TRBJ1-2	TGTGCCAGCAGTCCAGGGACAGGGATCAACTATGGCTACACCTTC	CASSPGTGINYGYTF
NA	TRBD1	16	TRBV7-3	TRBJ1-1	TGTGCCAGCAGCTTGGGACAGGGCCAAGGGGACACTGAAGCTTTCTTT	CASSLGQGQGDTEAFF
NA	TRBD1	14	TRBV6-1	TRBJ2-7	TGTGCCAGCAGTTCGGACAGGGATTCTGACGAGCAGTACTTC	CASSSDRDSDEQYF
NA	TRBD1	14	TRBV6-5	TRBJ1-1	TGTGCCGTCAAGACAGGGTCCATGAACACTGAAGCTTTCTTT	CAVKTGSMNTEAFF
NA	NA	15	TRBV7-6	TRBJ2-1	TGTGCCAGCAGCTTAGGTGGAGGGGCCCGTAATGAGCAGTTCTTC	CASSLGGGARNEQFF
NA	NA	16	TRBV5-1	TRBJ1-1	TGCGCCAGCAACCCCACAGCGGGATATCGGGCGTATGAAGCTTTCTTT	CASNPTAGYRAYEAFF
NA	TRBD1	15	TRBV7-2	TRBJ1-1	TGTGCCAGCAGCTTAGCGGGACAGATGAACACTGAAGCTTTCTTT	CASSLAGQMNTEAFF
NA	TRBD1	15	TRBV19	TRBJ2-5	TGTGCCAGTAGTATCGGGGGGACAGGGCAAGAGACCCAGTACTTC	CASSIGGTGQETQYF
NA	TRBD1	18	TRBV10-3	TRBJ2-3	TGTGCCATCAGTGAGTCGAACTCCGAGACAGGGCACCCAGATACGCAGTATTTT	CAISESNSETGHPDTQYF
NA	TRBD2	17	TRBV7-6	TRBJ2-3	TGTGCCAGCAGCTTAGCAGGGTCGGGGGGGCCAACGTATACGCAGTATTTT	CASSLAGSGGPTYTQYF
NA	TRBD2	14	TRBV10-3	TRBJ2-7	TGTGCCATCAGTGTTAGCGGGAGCTCCTACGAGCAGTACTTC	CAISVSGSSYEQYF
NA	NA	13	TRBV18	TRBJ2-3	TGTGCCAGCTCATTCTTCCAGGGGGATACGCAGTATTTT	CASSFFQGDTQYF
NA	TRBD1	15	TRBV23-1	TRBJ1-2	TGCGCCAGCAGTCACCACGGACAGGGGGCGCGGGGCTACACCTTC	CASSHHGQGARGYTF
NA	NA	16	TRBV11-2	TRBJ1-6	TGTGCCAGCAGCTTAGGGGGGGATTTGGGCAATTCACCCCTCCACTTT	CASSLGGDLGNSPLHF
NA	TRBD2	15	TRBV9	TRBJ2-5	TGTGCCAGCAGCCTAGCGGGGGGGCTCGGGGAGACCCAGTACTTC	CASSLAGGLGETQYF
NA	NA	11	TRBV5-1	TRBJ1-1	TGCGCCAGCAGCTTGGACAGTGAAGCTTTCTTT	CASSLDSEAFF
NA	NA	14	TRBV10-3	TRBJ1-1	TGTGCCATCAGGGGGGCAGGGCAGAACACTGAAGCTTTCTTT	CAIRGAGQNTEAFF
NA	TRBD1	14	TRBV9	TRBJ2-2	TGTGCCAGCAGCGTAAGGGGGCAAACCGGGGAGCTGTTTTTT	CASSVRGQTGELFF
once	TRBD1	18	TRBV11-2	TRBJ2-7	TGTGCCAGCAGCTTTAGAATGACCGGGACAGGGGGATTATACGAGCAGTACTTC	CASSFRMTGTGGLYEQYF
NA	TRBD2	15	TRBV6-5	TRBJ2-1	TGTGCCAGCAGTCCCCGACTAGCGGGGGGGCACGAGCAGTTCTTC	CASSPRLAGGHEQFF
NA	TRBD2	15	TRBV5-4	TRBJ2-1	TGTGCCAGCACCCCGGCGGGACTAGGTACGGGTGAGCAGTTCTTC	CASTPAGLGTGEQFF
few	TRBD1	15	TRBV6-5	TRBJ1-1	TGTGCCAGCAGAATCACACAGGGGATGAACACTGAAGCTTTCTTT	CASRITQGMNTEAFF
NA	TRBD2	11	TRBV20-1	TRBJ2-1	TGCAGTGCTAGCCGGGGGGGCGAGCAGTTCTTC	CSASRGGEQFF
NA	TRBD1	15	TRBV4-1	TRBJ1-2	TGCGCCAGCAGCCAGCCCTTGGGACAGGGGGGAGGCTACACCTTC	CASSQPLGQGGGYTF
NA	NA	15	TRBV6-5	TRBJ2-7	TGTGCCAGCAGTTACTCTTCAGGGGTGGCCTACGAGCAGTACTTC	CASSYSSGVAYEQYF
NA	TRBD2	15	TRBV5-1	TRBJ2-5	TGCGCCAGCAGCTTGTTGGGACTAGCGGAAGAGACCCAGTACTTC	CASSLLGLAEETQYF
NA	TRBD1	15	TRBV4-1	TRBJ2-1	TGCGCCAGCAGCCAAGACTTCCAGGGGGTGAGGGAGCAGTTCTTC	CASSQDFQGVREQFF
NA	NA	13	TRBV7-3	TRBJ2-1	TGTGCCAGCAGCTCTATGCGGGGCGATGAGCAGTTCTTC	CASSSMRGDEQFF
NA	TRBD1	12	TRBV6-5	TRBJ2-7	TGTGCCAGCAGCTTGACAGGGGGCGCGGAGTACTTC	CASSLTGGAEYF
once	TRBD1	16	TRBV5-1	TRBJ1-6	TGCGCCAGCAGCAGGGGACAGGGGATTTCCCGGTCACCCCTCCACTTT	CASSRGQGISRSPLHF
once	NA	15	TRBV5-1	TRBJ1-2	TGCGCCAGCAGCTTGTCCACGGGGGGAGGGATTGGCTACACCTTC	CASSLSTGGGIGYTF
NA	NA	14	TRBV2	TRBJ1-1	TGTGCCAGCAGTGGATTACTCCTGAACACTGAAGCTTTCTTT	CASSGLLLNTEAFF
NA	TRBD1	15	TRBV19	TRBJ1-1	TGTGCCAGTAGGAGACGGCCCGAGGACAGGGACGAAGCTTTCTTT	CASRRRPEDRDEAFF
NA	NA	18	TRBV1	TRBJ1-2	NA	CTSSQDEWASGNSYGYTF